The present T cell receptor (beta chain) was sequenced within a study of beta chain features in type 1 diabetes. This clone has just a few counts. Its antigen remains unidentified. The length of the CDR3 is 17 residues. J lost 2 bases, V lost 3 bases, and 5 bases had no gene match. CDR1 and CDR2 from the germline V gene are SGHAT and FQNNGV. The sequenced template was cDNA made from the entire isolated RNA. Sequencing was performed with immunoSEQ multiplex PCR; in TCRdb, only in-frame clones are kept and a portion is missing. The sample shows more than 250,000 clones, roughly an eighth of them seen only once. Study results and caveats: Whether HLA type influences TCRB rearrangement remained unresolved here. Shorter templates might be favored by PCR, and equally so in patients and in controls. Moderate yet significant TCRB CDR3 shortening was seen in Type 1 diabetes patients in all four CD4+ subsets.

This clonotype was obtained from a man aged 25 to 40 with type 1 diabetes. This rearrangement joins TRBV11-2 to TRBJ2-1; 12 bases line up with TRBD2. The sample taken for sequencing was naive CD4+ T cells from blood. CDR3 sequence (DNA): TGTGCCAGCAGCTTGTGGAGACTAGCGGGAGCCTACAATGAGCAGTTCTTC. Its protein is CASSLWRLAGAYNEQFF.